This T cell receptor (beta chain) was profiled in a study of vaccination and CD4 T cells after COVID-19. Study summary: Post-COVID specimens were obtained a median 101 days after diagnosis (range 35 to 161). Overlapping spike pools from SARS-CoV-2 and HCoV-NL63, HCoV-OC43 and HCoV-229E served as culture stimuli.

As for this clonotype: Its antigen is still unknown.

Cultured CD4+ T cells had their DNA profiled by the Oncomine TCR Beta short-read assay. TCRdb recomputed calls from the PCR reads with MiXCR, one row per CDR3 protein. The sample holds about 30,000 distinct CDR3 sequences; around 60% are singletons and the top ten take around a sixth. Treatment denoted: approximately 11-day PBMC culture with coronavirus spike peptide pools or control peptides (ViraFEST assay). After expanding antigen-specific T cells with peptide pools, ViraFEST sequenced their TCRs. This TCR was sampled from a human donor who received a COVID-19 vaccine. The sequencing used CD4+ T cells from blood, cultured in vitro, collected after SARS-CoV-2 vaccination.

CDR3 residues: CATSDSGRNTEAFF. CDR3 nucleotide sequence: TGTGCCACCAGTGATTCAGGCAGGAACACTGAAGCTTTCTTT. The chain couples TRBV24-1 to TRBJ1-1; D gene uncertain. The germline V and J ends were trimmed by 2 bases and 1 base, with 7 bases remaining between them. CDR1 KGHDR and CDR2 SFDVKD come from the germline V gene. There are 14 residues in the CDR3.